This T cell receptor beta chain was identified in a study of blood T cell repertoires in COVID-19 (TCRdb year 2020). The study in broad terms: Samples from collaborators originated in the United States, Italy and Spain and spanned both the acute and convalescent phases of COVID-19. The prospective study material was composed of cDNA or gDNA derived from T cells, B-cell-depleted T cells, or PBMCs. Deeply sampled blood TCRbeta repertoires from subjects exposed to, actively infected with, or recovered from COVID-19 were included in the dataset. The repertoires were released in a freely available public database meant as a resource for research on the immune response to SARS-CoV-2. The samples were drawn from two sources: the first 160 participants of the ongoing ImmuneRACE study, and 1,200 or so subjects contributed by 6 global collaborators. A de-identified subject ID, COVID-19 status, age in years and sex were almost always included in the sample metadata. Where HLA class I and class II types were available, the types were taken from metadata supplied by the sample provider, not from assay-based typing. Results the study describes overall, beyond this receptor: The quantity of clinical and demographic metadata differed by source and by participant and was supplied without curation.

The CDR3 has 14 amino acids, counting the end cysteine and phenylalanine. Only the CDR3 DNA stays, 42 bases, in frame from base 1. After removal of 8 bases from V and 3 bases from J, the junction retains 10 bases not matched to a gene. The germline V gene yields MNHEY for CDR1 and SVGAGI for CDR2. Whole blood was collected in K2EDTA tubes by collaborating institutions according to the institutions' own protocols. Collaborator samples were shipped for TCRbeta analysis as frozen whole blood, isolated PBMCs, or DNA extracted from either sample type. This clone was counted once. There is no known antigen for this receptor. Base qualities are not provided; no much larger clone lies one nucleotide away. The immunoSEQ Assay, a bias-controlled multiplex PCR, was used to amplify TCRbeta CDR3 regions from genomic DNA. From the authors' description of their analysis: The number of nucleated cells in each sample was estimated by amplification of reference gene primers within the assay. To quantify the absolute abundance of each unique TCRbeta CDR3 rearrangement, sequence reads were collapsed and filtered. For each sample, productive Simpson clonality was calculated as the square root of Simpson's diversity index across productive rearrangements. TCRdb took this table from immuneACCESS and kept in-frame rearrangements with V and J called. Such tables lack part of the clones; where checked against another copy, unresolved V genes explain under half of the gap, and the rest is unexplained. V, J and clone size derive from that table, while D and trimming were established from the DNA sequence. In all, the sample holds approximately 380,000 clones, and 85% of those were seen once. In total, the top ten clones hold under 4% of the sample.

Input material: peripheral blood. The V and J segments used are TRBV6-5 and TRBJ2-7; 7 junctional bases match TRBD2. The TCR was taken from a woman in her late teens or twenties with acute or convalescent COVID-19. The base sequence is TGTGCCAGCGCGTCAACTAGCGCTATCTACGAGCAGTACTTC. It translates to CASASTSAIYEQYF.